The rows below give T cell receptor beta chains drawn from one sample of a study of blood T cell repertoires in COVID-19. Profiled with immunoSEQ multiplex PCR; TCRdb holds only in-frame clones, not every one. Among 340,000 or so clones listed, 65% to 90% were seen once. What was sequenced was PBMCs or T cells enriched from blood (not recorded which). Source of these receptors: a woman aged 40 to 55 with acute COVID-19. Each CDR3 is given with its conserved first and last residue. D genes are given only for firm matches. A row's size may be missing; if present it is once, few, many or a size class.

D	size	length	V	J	DNA	CDR3
.	.	13	TRBV5-4	TRBJ1-1	TGTGCCAGCAGCTTGAGGGGGAACACTGAAGCTTTCTTT	CASSLRGNTEAFF
TRBD1	.	13	TRBV5-1	TRBJ1-1	TGCGCCAGCAGCTTCGACAGGGGGCGGGTAGCTTTCTTT	CASSFDRGRVAFF
.	.	14	TRBV5-1	TRBJ1-2	TGCGCCAGCAGCTCGGAGACAGGCTCCTATGGCTACACCTTC	CASSSETGSYGYTF
TRBD2	.	17	TRBV6-2/TRBV6-3	TRBJ2-5	TGTGCCAGCAGTTACGCTGTGCGGCTAGCGGGAGAAGAGACCCAGTACTTC	CASSYAVRLAGEETQYF
.	.	17	TRBV13	TRBJ2-4	TGTGCCAGCAGGGGTGTAAAGACGGGGGTTACGGGGAACATTCAGTACTTC	CASRGVKTGVTGNIQYF
.	.	12	TRBV28	TRBJ1-2	TGTGCCAGCAGTACTCCAGGGTATGGCTACACCTTC	CASSTPGYGYTF
.	.	12	TRBV9	TRBJ2-3	TGTGCCAGCAGCGCCTTGACAGATACGCAGTATTTT	CASSALTDTQYF
TRBD2	.	17	TRBV9	TRBJ2-1	TGTGCCAGCAGCCCTCATCCTAGCGGGAGCTCCTACAATGAGCAGTTCTTC	CASSPHPSGSSYNEQFF
.	once	13	TRBV2	TRBJ1-1	TGTGCCAGCAGTGACGGGGGAAACACTGAAGCTTTCTTT	CASSDGGNTEAFF
.	.	14	TRBV6-5	TRBJ2-7	TGTGCCAGCAGGAAGGCGGGGATAACCGCCGAGCAGTACTTC	CASRKAGITAEQYF
.	.	13	TRBV15	TRBJ2-3	TGTGCCACCAGCAGAGATCGGATTGGAGAGCAGTATTTT	CATSRDRIGEQYF
.	.	15	TRBV7-9	TRBJ2-5	TGTGCCAGCAGCTTCGTGGGTAGCGGCCAAGAGACCCAGTACTTC	CASSFVGSGQETQYF
TRBD1	.	13	TRBV5-1	TRBJ2-7	TGCGCCAGCAGCAGGACAGGGACCTACGAGCAGTACTTC	CASSRTGTYEQYF
TRBD2	.	15	TRBV28	TRBJ2-1	TGTGCCAGCACCTTGTTAGCGGGACCTGACAATGAGCAGTTCTTC	CASTLLAGPDNEQFF
.	.	14	TRBV28	TRBJ1-6	TGTGCCAGCAGGTCGGAGGACGTAAATTCACCCCTCCACTTT	CASRSEDVNSPLHF
TRBD2	few	15	TRBV20-1	TRBJ2-7	TGCAGTGCTAGTACTAGCGGGGGGTTGTCCTACGAGCAGTACTTC	CSASTSGGLSYEQYF